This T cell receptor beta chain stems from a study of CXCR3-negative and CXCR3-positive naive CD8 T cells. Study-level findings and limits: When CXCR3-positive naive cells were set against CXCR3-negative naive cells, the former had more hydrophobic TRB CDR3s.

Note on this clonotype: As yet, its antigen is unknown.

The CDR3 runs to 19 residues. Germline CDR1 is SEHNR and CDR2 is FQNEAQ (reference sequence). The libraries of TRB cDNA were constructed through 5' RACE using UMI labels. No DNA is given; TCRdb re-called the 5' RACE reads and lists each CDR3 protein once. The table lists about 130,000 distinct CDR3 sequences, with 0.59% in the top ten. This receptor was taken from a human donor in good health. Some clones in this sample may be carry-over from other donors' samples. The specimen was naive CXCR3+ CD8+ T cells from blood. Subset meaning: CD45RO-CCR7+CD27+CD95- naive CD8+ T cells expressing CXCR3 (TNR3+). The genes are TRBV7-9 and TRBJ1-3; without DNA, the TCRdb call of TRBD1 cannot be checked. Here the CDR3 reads CASSPHRFGQGRTGNTIYF.